The 13 T cell receptor beta chains given below trace back to one sample, sequenced in a study of regulatory T cells in long-lasting Graves disease. As to time point: newly diagnosed GD, antithyroid drugs for less than 3 months. PBMC RNA was the source of the TCR library. Libraries of TCR beta came from iRepertoire HTBI primers plus Arm-PCR of CDR3 regions. From the multiplex PCR reads, TCRdb called clonotypes with MiXCR, one entry per CDR3 protein. The data show over 200,000 distinct CDR3 sequences, 15% to 20% seen once. The sample here was peripheral blood mononuclear cells (PBMCs), taken at new diagnosis, from a patient treated with antithyroid drugs. These receptors were obtained from a female donor with Graves disease.

The table lists this clonotype with a few counts. The junction does not match germline at one end; this may be a read error. V usage is TRBV3-1 and J usage is TRBJ2-2; D is possibly TRBD1 or TRBD2 (5 bases each). The CDR3 is 15 residues long. Per germline, CDR1 LGHDT and CDR2 YNNKEL (reference sequence). In DNA, the CDR3 is TGTGGCAGCAGCTTGACAGAACCTAACACCGGGGAGCTGTGTTTT. Its protein product is CGSSLTEPNTGELCF.

This clonotype turned up a few times. This rearrangement joins TRBV6-1 to TRBJ2-5, with D possibly being TRBD2 (6 bases). CDR1 is MNHNS and CDR2 is SASEGT in the germline V gene. The germline V and J ends were trimmed by 7 bases and 5 bases, with 17 bases remaining between them. The CDR3 totals 14 residues. CDR3 bases: TGTGCCAGCACCCTGGGCGGGACTCGGGAGACCCAGTACTTC. This codes for CASTLGGTRETQYF.

This clonotype has at least ten counts. The CDR3 sequence is CASSLLGGPLHF. The CDR3 nucleotides are TGTGCCAGCAGTTTACTCGGAGGGCCCCTCCACTTT. The chain links TRBV12-3 or TRBV12-4 to TRBJ1-6; no clear D gene. V shed 2 bases and J shed 13 bases, with 9 bases lying between them. CDR3 length equals 12 residues.

This clonotype was seen at least ten times. The V call is TRBV7-2, the J call TRBJ2-7; D not resolved. Germline V gives CDR1 SGHTA, CDR2 FQGNSA. The CDR3 contains 14 residues. The V end was cut by 5 bases, the J end by 3 bases, with 14 bases between. CDR3 region: CASSLSDWGYEQYF. CDR3 nucleotide sequence: TGTGCCAGCAGCCTATCCGACTGGGGCTACGAGCAGTACTTC.

The chain employs TRBV28 and TRBJ2-1, with 14 bases that match TRBD2. The germline V gene has CDR1 MDHEN and CDR2 SYDVKM. The CDR3 contains 18 residues. With V trimmed by 6 bases and J by 1 base, 8 bases remained unmatched. CDR3 loop: CASRAGLAGVGSYNEQFF. The CDR3 bases are TGTGCCAGCAGAGCGGGACTAGCGGGAGTGGGGTCCTACAATGAGCAGTTCTTC.

For this clonotype: It is likely a read error: a sequence one base away is far more abundant. The rearrangement uses TRBV3-1 and TRBJ2-3; 10 bases are shared with TRBD1. There are 15 residues in the CDR3. The ends lost 7 bases at V and 3 bases at J; junction bases unmatched: 7. Germline values: CDR1 LGHDT, CDR2 YNNKEL (reference sequence). The CDR3 loop is CASKSRTGGTDTQYF. DNA for the CDR3: TGTGCCAGCAAGTCAAGGACAGGGGGAACAGATACGCAGTATTTT.

This clonotype showed up just a few times. The chain couples TRBV20-1 to TRBJ2-3; D call uncertain. Trimming took 7 bases from V and 0 from J, leaving 11 bases between them. The germline V gene has CDR1 DFQATT and CDR2 SNEGSKA (reference sequence). The CDR3 contains 13 residues. The CDR3 reads CSGAESSTDTQYF. CDR3 nucleotide sequence: TGCAGTGGGGCGGAGTCTAGCACAGATACGCAGTATTTT.

This clonotype was recorded at least ten times. V usage is TRBV2 and J usage is TRBJ2-4, with TRBD1 identical over 11 bases. V gave up 9 bases and J gave up 7 bases; unmatched junction bases: 5. CDR3 size: 13 residues. Germline CDR1 is SNHLY and CDR2 is FYNNEI. The CDR3 sequence: CARGQGAGNIQYF. The CDR3, as DNA: TGTGCCAGAGGACAGGGGGCCGGGAACATTCAGTACTTC.

Ten or more counts support this clonotype. V is TRBV27 and J is TRBJ2-1; 8 bases fit TRBD2. The CDR3 length is 16 residues. Trimming removed 5 bases from V and 7 bases from J; junction bases left unmatched: 13. The germline CDR1 and CDR2 sequences are MNHEY and SMNVEV (reference sequence). The CDR3 nucleotides are TGTGCCAGCAGTCCCCGGACTAGCTCCAAAGGGAATGAGCAGTTCTTC. This sequence encodes CASSPRTSSKGNEQFF.

The rearrangement uses TRBV4-1 and TRBJ2-3; D is ambiguous. Trimming left V 0 bases short and J 4 bases short, with 11 bases between. This CDR3 has 15 residues. CDR1 and CDR2 from the germline V gene are MGHRA and YSYEKL. The CDR3 here is CASSQDGFLADTQYF. DNA for the CDR3: TGCGCCAGCAGCCAAGATGGATTTCTAGCAGATACGCAGTATTTT.

This clonotype was found many times. The chain recombines TRBV6-1 with TRBJ2-7, with TRBD1 matching over 9 bases. Per the germline V gene, CDR1 is MNHNS and CDR2 is SASEGT. With 3 bases clipped from V and 5 bases from J, the junction kept 8 bases outside the gene matches. The CDR3 contains 15 residues. The CDR3 is CASSDPGTGINEQYF. The CDR3 nucleotides read TGTGCCAGCAGTGACCCCGGGACAGGGATCAACGAGCAGTACTTC.

This clonotype was seen a handful of times. V is TRBV20-1 and J is TRBJ2-1; D is tentatively TRBD1 or TRBD2 (5 bases each). From germline, CDR1 is DFQATT and CDR2 SNEGSKA (reference sequence). This CDR3 is built from 14 residues. Between the trimmed V and J ends, which lost 0 bases and 7 bases, there was a span of 13 bases. The CDR3: CSARDLRDPNEQFF. CDR3 DNA sequence: TGCAGTGCTAGAGATCTTCGGGACCCAAATGAGCAGTTCTTC.

This clonotype was observed at least ten times. The chain employs TRBV14 and TRBJ1-2; no definite D call. V dropped 4 bases and J dropped 2 bases, with 8 bases sitting between them. The germline V gene encodes CDR1 SGHDN and CDR2 FVKESK. The CDR3 totals 13 residues. The CDR3 is CASSPLQNYGYTF. The CDR3, as DNA: TGTGCCAGCAGCCCGCTACAGAACTATGGCTACACCTTC.